This entry lists 23 T cell receptor beta chains sequenced from one sample in a study of T-cell reconstitution after alpha-beta-depleted transplantation in children. For TCRbeta, the library was prepared with unique molecular identifiers. TCRdb re-derived calls from the PCR reads in MiXCR, one entry per CDR3 protein. The repertoire holds around 45,000 distinct CDR3 sequences, with roughly 52% as singletons. The input for sequencing was peripheral blood, taken before TCRalphabeta/CD19-depleted stem cell transplant. All receptors come from a boy in the first two years of life with SCID, due to receive a stem cell transplant.

CDR3 DNA sequence: TGTGCCACCAGCAGACGACCCAGGGGTATACGCAATCAGCCCCAGCATTTT. The encoded protein is CATSRRPRGIRNQPQHF. The chain combines TRBV15 with TRBJ1-5; tentatively, D is TRBD1 (6 bases). This CDR3 spans 17 amino acids. Germline V lookup: CDR1 LNHNV, CDR2 YYDKDF (reference sequence). The V and J ends lost 2 bases and 2 bases respectively, with 16 bases between them.

Only one count was recorded for this clonotype. The chain has TRBV7-2 and TRBJ2-7; perhaps TRBD1 as D (6 bases). The CDR3 totals 15 residues. V dropped 5 bases and J dropped 0 bases, with 14 bases sitting between them. Germline V gene data show CDR1 as SGHTA and CDR2 as FQGNSA. DNA of the CDR3: TGTGCCAGCAGCCCGGACAGCACGAGCTCCTACGAGCAGTACTTC. Its translation: CASSPDSTSSYEQYF. The full variable domain, in which reference TRBV7-2 and TRBJ2-7 provide the parts outside the CDR3, is GAGVSQSPSNKVTEKGKDVELRCDPISGHTALYWYRQSLGQGLEFLIYFQGNSAPDKSGLPSDRFSAERTGGSVSTLTIQRTQQEDSAVYLCASSPDSTSSYEQYFGPGTRLTVT.

In its sample, this clonotype was seen a few times. The rearrangement uses TRBV29-1 and TRBJ2-2; D call uncertain. The germline gives CDR1 SQVTM, CDR2 ANQGSEA. The CDR3 has 12 residues. V shed 4 bases and J shed 2 bases, with 5 bases lying between them. For the CDR3, the DNA is TGCAGCGTTGTACAAAACACCGGGGAGCTGTTTTTT. Translating it yields CSVVQNTGELFF.

Concerning this clonotype itself: The conserved closing phenylalanine or tryptophan is absent in this CDR3, likely reflecting a read error. This chain uses TRBV20-1 with TRBJ1-2; a possible D gene is TRBD1 (6 bases). Germline V gene lookup returns CDR1 DFQATT and CDR2 SNEGSKA (reference sequence). V was cut by 5 bases and J by 0 bases, with 16 bases left in between. This CDR3 is 15 amino acids long. CDR3 DNA sequence: TGCAGTGCTGTTAGGACAGCACCGTCTAACTATGGCTACACCATC. Translating it yields CSAVRTAPSNYGYTI.

The sample holds a few counts of this clonotype. The CDR3 nucleotides read TGTGCCAGCAGCCTAACCTGGGGGGTTGGAGATTCCTACGAGCAGTACTTC. This translates into CASSLTWGVGDSYEQYF. V usage is TRBV7-2 and J usage is TRBJ2-7; D possibly corresponds to TRBD2 (6 bases). The V end lost 5 bases, the J end lost 1 base, and 21 bases lay between the germline ends. CDR3 length: 17 residues. Per germline, CDR1 SGHTA and CDR2 FQGNSA.

The CDR3 protein is CAITAQSGGAYEQYF. The CDR3 DNA is TGTGCCATCACCGCCCAGAGCGGGGGAGCGTACGAGCAGTACTTC. The V gene is TRBV10-3, the J gene TRBJ2-7; 8 bases agree with TRBD2. Trimming cost V 7 bases and J 4 bases; bases outside gene matches: 12. CDR3 length: 15 residues. Germline V gene data show CDR1 as ENHRY and CDR2 as SYGVKD.

The chain couples TRBV11-2 to TRBJ2-7, with D hard to call. Trimming cost V 0 bases and J 3 bases, with 9 bases left between them. Germline assignment: CDR1 SGHAT and CDR2 FQNNGV. This CDR3 comprises 14 residues. The CDR3 bases are TGTGCCAGCAGCTTAGACTTTAGTAACTACGAGCAGTACTTC. Amino acids: CASSLDFSNYEQYF.

This clonotype showed up just once. The chain employs TRBV20-1 and TRBJ2-3; the D gene could be TRBD1 or TRBD2 (7 bases each). The V gene's germline CDR1 is DFQATT and CDR2 SNEGSKA (reference sequence). The CDR3 totals 16 residues. The V end was cut by 0 bases, the J end by 9 bases, with 22 bases between. CDR3 in DNA: TGCAGTGCTAGAGAGGTGCTAGCGGCCCCAGGGGGAACGCAGTATTTT. It specifies CSAREVLAAPGGTQYF.

The table lists this clonotype with a few counts. The chain couples TRBV5-6 to TRBJ2-1, with D perhaps assigned TRBD1 or TRBD2 (5 bases each). CDR1 is SGHDT, CDR2 YYEEEE, per germline. The CDR3 sequence is 15 residues long. V lost 2 bases, J lost 7 bases, and 16 bases lay in between. CDR3 in DNA: TGTGCCAGCAGCTTCCGGGGCAACAGGTGGAATGAGCAGTTCTTC. It codes for CASSFRGNRWNEQFF.

As for this clonotype: This may come from a read error, since a much larger clone is one base off. This rearrangement joins TRBV28 to TRBJ1-4, with 8 bases lining up with TRBD1. The CDR3 is 15 amino acids. Germline CDR1 and CDR2: MDHEN and SYDVKM. J gave up 5 bases and V 6 bases, and 8 bases lay outside the gene matches. The DNA of the CDR3 is TGTGCCAGCAGCCCAGCACAGGGGGGGAATGAAAAACTGTTTTTT. Protein sequence: CASSPAQGGNEKLFF. Using reference TRBV28 and TRBJ1-4 for the parts outside the CDR3, the full variable domain is DVKVTQSSRYLVKRTGEKVFLECVQDMDHENMFWYRQDPGLGLRLIYFSYDVKMKEKGDIPEGYSVSREKKERFSLILESASTNQTSMYLCASSPAQGGNEKLFFGSGTQLSVL.

The chain couples TRBV6-1 to TRBJ2-1, with D possibly being TRBD2 (7 bases). The CDR3 is made up of 13 amino acids. Germline loops: CDR1 MNHNS, CDR2 SASEGT. V lost 3 bases to trimming and J lost 8 bases, with 11 bases between them. CDR3 residues: CASSEQGRDEQFF. In DNA, the CDR3 is TGTGCCAGCAGTGAGCAGGGGAGGGATGAGCAGTTCTTC.

This chain uses TRBV5-6 with TRBJ2-7; the D is unclear. Germline CDR1 and CDR2: SGHDT and YYEEEE. Trimming took 6 bases from V and 0 from J, leaving 13 bases between them. The CDR3 contains 14 residues. CDR3 sequence reads: CASNPLQSSYEQYF. The CDR3 nucleotides are TGTGCCAGCAACCCCCTACAGAGCTCCTACGAGCAGTACTTC.

As to this clonotype: The junction differs from germline at one of its ends, possibly a read error. V is TRBV11-2 and J is TRBJ2-3; TRBD1 matches at 7 bases. CDR1 is SGHAT and CDR2 is FQNNGV in the germline V gene. The CDR3 contains 15 residues. The CDR3 DNA sequence: TGTGCCAGCAGCTCCAGGGGGTGGAGCATAGATACGCAGTATTTT. Encoded protein: CASSSRGWSIDTQYF.

The CDR3: CASSSPSPGLAGAYTQYF. CDR3 bases: TGTGCCAGCAGCTCCCCCTCGCCGGGACTAGCGGGAGCATATACGCAGTATTTT. This rearrangement joins TRBV5-5 to TRBJ2-5; TRBD2 aligns across 14 bases. The closer fit of TRBJ2-3 to the DNA end suggests the J call may be wrong. This CDR3 is 18 amino acids long. CDR1 and CDR2 (germline): SGHKS, YYEKEE (reference sequence).

This clonotype was found a few times. For the CDR3, the DNA is TGTGCCAGCAGTGACACTAGCGGGGGGGCCCCAGATACGCAGTATTTT. Translation gives CASSDTSGGAPDTQYF. The genes are TRBV6-4 and TRBJ2-3; 13 bases map to TRBD2. V was clipped by 2 bases and J by 4 bases; unmatched bases: 3. Germline CDR1 reads MRHNA; CDR2 reads SNTAGT. The length of the CDR3 is 16 residues.

V and J are TRBV6-5 and TRBJ2-3; 8 bases are shared with TRBD2. The germline V gene encodes CDR1 MNHEY and CDR2 SVGAGI. Trimming cost V 4 bases and J 4 bases; bases outside gene matches: 13. The CDR3 runs to 17 residues. The CDR3 DNA follows: TGTGCCAGCAGTTCCCGGGGGGGACTCCCGATTCCAGATACGCAGTATTTT. Translating it yields CASSSRGGLPIPDTQYF.

V usage is TRBV7-2 and J usage is TRBJ2-2; 9 nucleotides align to TRBD2. The CDR3 extends over 16 amino acids. Per the germline V gene, CDR1 is SGHTA and CDR2 is FQGNSA. V was clipped by 6 bases and J by 5 bases; unmatched bases: 10. The DNA of the CDR3 is TGTGCCAGCAGTTTTTTTAGCGGGGGAAGGACCGGGGAGCTGTTTTTT. Amino acids: CASSFFSGGRTGELFF.

The chain uses TRBV20-1 and TRBJ2-1; TRBD2 matches at 15 bases. Germline V gene lookup returns CDR1 DFQATT and CDR2 SNEGSKA (reference sequence). This CDR3 region has 16 residues. Trimming at V came to 1 base and at J to 7 bases, leaving 5 bases not matched to a gene. For the CDR3, the DNA is TGCAGTGCTAGAGGGACTAGCGGGGGGGTCGGAAATGAGCAGTTCTTC. Protein sequence: CSARGTSGGVGNEQFF.

Judged by abundance, this clonotype is medium-sized (0.01 to 0.1%). This chain links TRBV29-1 with TRBJ2-7; D gene ambiguous. Trimming left V 7 bases short and J 3 bases short, with 13 bases between. This CDR3 has 12 amino acids. Germline V gene lookup returns CDR1 SQVTM and CDR2 ANQGSEA. The CDR3 loop is CSAKMESYEQYF. The CDR3 DNA reads as TGCAGCGCCAAGATGGAGAGCTACGAGCAGTACTTC.

V usage is TRBV12-3 or TRBV12-4 and J usage is TRBJ2-1; 8 bases align to TRBD1. CDR3 size: 14 residues. Unmatched junction bases numbered 2, after V lost 1 base and J lost 6 bases. The CDR3 nucleotides read TGTGCCAGCAGTTTAGGGACAGGGTTCAATGAGCAGTTCTTC. Protein: CASSLGTGFNEQFF.

This clonotype came up a few times. V usage is TRBV7-2 and J usage is TRBJ1-5; 10 bases agree with TRBD1. The CDR3 contains 14 residues. Germline CDR1 is SGHTA and CDR2 is FQGNSA. Losses at the gene ends were 3 bases for V and 9 bases for J; bases not matched to a gene: 5. The DNA for the CDR3 is TGTGCCAGCAGCTTCGGACAGGGGGGATGGCCCCAGCATTTT. Translation: CASSFGQGGWPQHF.

This clonotype was counted at least ten times. V usage is TRBV29-1 and J usage is TRBJ2-1; D is unresolved. V was cut by 6 bases and J by 8 bases, with 5 bases left in between. The CDR3 sequence is 9 residues long. CDR1 is SQVTM, CDR2 ANQGSEA, per germline. Here the CDR3 reads CSVADEQFF. Here the CDR3 DNA reads TGCAGCGTCGCCGATGAGCAGTTCTTC.

This chain uses TRBV9 with TRBJ2-7; TRBD2 matches at 12 bases. The CDR3 has 14 amino acids. V was pared by 3 bases and J by 6 bases, with 4 bases of the junction left unmatched. Germline assignment: CDR1 SGDLS and CDR2 YYNGEE. The CDR3, as DNA: TGTGCCAGCAGCGCTAGCGGGGGGGCCTTCGAGCAGTACTTC. Translation gives CASSASGGAFEQYF.